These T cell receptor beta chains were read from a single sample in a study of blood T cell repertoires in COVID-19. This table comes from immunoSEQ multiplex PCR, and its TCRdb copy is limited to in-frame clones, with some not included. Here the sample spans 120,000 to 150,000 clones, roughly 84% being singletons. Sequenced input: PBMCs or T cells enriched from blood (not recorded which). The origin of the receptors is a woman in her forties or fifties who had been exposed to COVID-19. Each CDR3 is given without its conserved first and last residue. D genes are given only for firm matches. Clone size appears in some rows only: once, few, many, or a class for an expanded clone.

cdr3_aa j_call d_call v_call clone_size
ASSLVERGGYGYT TRBJ1-2 NA TRBV5-4 NA
ASSYQGYGYT TRBJ1-2 NA TRBV27 NA
SASPGRGAKNIQY TRBJ2-4 TRBD2 TRBV20-1 NA
ASSIRTGSNYGYT TRBJ1-2 TRBD1 TRBV5-1 NA
ASSQDRGGSGYSPLH TRBJ1-6 NA TRBV4-2 NA
ASSRGQANYGYT TRBJ1-2 TRBD1 TRBV19 NA
ASSLGPTGEQY TRBJ2-7 NA TRBV6-5 NA
ASTVDSAYEQY TRBJ2-7 NA TRBV6-5 NA
ASSLMAGQTEAF TRBJ1-1 NA TRBV5-1 once
ASSAGQPYEQY TRBJ2-7 TRBD1 TRBV9 NA
ASRIAGGENEQF TRBJ2-1 TRBD2 TRBV11-2 NA
ASSPDTPTSNTEAF TRBJ1-1 NA TRBV27 NA
SASLPGRNTIY TRBJ1-3 NA TRBV20-1 NA